This passage covers 24 T cell receptor beta chains from one sample sequenced in a study of radiotherapy plus CTLA-4 blockade in lung cancer. Generated by immunoSEQ multiplex PCR, the TCRdb table keeps only in-frame clones and is missing some. The sample consists of tens of thousands of clones, roughly 77% of them appearing once. The sequencing here drew on peripheral blood, taken from a patient treated with radiotherapy plus ipilimumab. Receptor source: a human donor with non-small cell lung cancer who had a complete response to radiotherapy plus ipilimumab.

This clone showed up just a few times. V and J are TRBV4-1 and TRBJ1-2, with 7 nucleotides matching TRBD1. Trimming cost V 3 bases and J 2 bases; bases outside gene matches: 12. Germline loops: CDR1 MGHRA, CDR2 YSYEKL. CDR3 size: 17 residues. The CDR3 loop is CASSHGKRQGKNYGYTF. For the CDR3, the DNA is TGCGCCAGCAGCCACGGTAAAAGACAGGGAAAGAACTATGGCTACACCTTC.

J is TRBJ1-1 and V is TRBV2, with D tentatively TRBD1 (6 bases). This CDR3 is built from 15 residues. V shed 5 bases and J shed 4 bases, with 17 bases lying between them. CDR1 SNHLY and CDR2 FYNNEI come from the germline V gene. Here the CDR3 reads CASSSQGPEVTEAFF. CDR3 in DNA: TGTGCCAGCAGTTCACAGGGTCCCGAGGTCACTGAAGCTTTCTTT.

The chain uses TRBV5-1 and TRBJ1-1, with D possibly TRBD1 on 5 matching bases. The CDR3 runs 15 residues. Deletions cut 3 bases from V and 0 bases from J, with 12 bases between. Germline V gene sequence: CDR1 SGHRS, CDR2 YFSETQ. The CDR3 DNA sequence: TGCGCCAGCAGCTCTTCGGGGGGAATGAACACTGAAGCTTTCTTT. This encodes CASSSSGGMNTEAFF.

V usage is TRBV7-9 and J usage is TRBJ1-6, with 10 bases fitting TRBD1. Looked up from germline, CDR1 is SEHNR and CDR2 is FQNEAQ (reference sequence). This CDR3 spans 12 amino acids. J gave up 14 bases and V 5 bases, and 3 bases lay outside the gene matches. DNA for the CDR3: TGTGCCAGCAGCACGGGACAGGGGACCCTCCACTTT. It yields the protein CASSTGQGTLHF.

The chain links TRBV5-1 to TRBJ2-5; no reliable D call. The J call may be in error: the DNA end matches TRBJ2-7 better. CDR3 length: 15 residues. CDR1 and CDR2 from the germline V gene are SGHRS and YFSETQ. CDR3 sequence (DNA): TGCGCCAGCAGCTTGGGGGTCGTGAGCGACTACGAGCAGTACTTC. Its translation: CASSLGVVSDYEQYF.

This rearrangement joins TRBV7-9 to TRBJ2-7; possible D gene TRBD2, 5 bases. The germline gives CDR1 SEHNR, CDR2 FQNEAQ (reference sequence). V was shortened by 5 bases and J by 3 bases, with 11 bases between the two germline ends. CDR3 length: 13 amino acids. Here the CDR3 reads CASSLRAGYEQYF. CDR3 sequence (DNA): TGTGCCAGCAGCCTCCGGGCGGGCTACGAGCAGTACTTC.

This chain joins TRBV29-1 and TRBJ2-3, with 7 bases aligning to TRBD2. V shed 6 bases, J shed 1 base, and the junction held 7 bases outside the gene matches. Germline CDR1 and CDR2: SQVTM and ANQGSEA. The CDR3 is made up of 14 amino acids. The CDR3 protein is CSVNYGGGTDTQYF. The DNA of the CDR3 is TGCAGCGTAAATTATGGGGGGGGCACAGATACGCAGTATTTT.

The chain is built from TRBV6-5 and TRBJ2-1; weak D call: TRBD2 (5 bases). The CDR3 has 14 residues. Trimming took off 6 bases at V and 5 bases at J, with 14 bases between the two ends. Germline V gives CDR1 MNHEY, CDR2 SVGAGI. The CDR3 reads CASRYQRRNNEQFF. The CDR3 nucleotides are TGTGCCAGCAGATATCAGCGGAGAAACAATGAGCAGTTCTTC.

The CDR3 loop reads CASRLETASNYGYTF. CDR3 DNA: TGTGCCAGTAGGTTGGAGACAGCATCTAACTATGGCTACACCTTC. The chain couples TRBV19 to TRBJ1-2; D is perhaps TRBD1 (5 bases). Trimming took off 6 bases at V and 0 bases at J, with 14 bases between the two ends. Germline CDR1 and CDR2: LNHDA and SQIVND (reference sequence). The CDR3 consists of 15 residues. Using reference TRBV19 and TRBJ1-2 for the parts outside the CDR3, the full variable domain is DGGITQSPKYLFRKEGQNVTLSCEQNLNHDAMYWYRQDPGQGLRLIYYSQIVNDFQKGDIAEGYSVSREKKESFPLTVTSAQKNPTAFYLCASRLETASNYGYTFGSGTRLTVV.

In its sample, this clone ranks as medium-sized. The gene calls are TRBV7-2 and TRBJ2-1; D might be TRBD2 (5 bases). The CDR3 length is 12 residues. CDR1 is SGHTA, CDR2 FQGNSA, per germline. The V end lost 5 bases, the J end lost 12 bases, and 14 bases lay between the germline ends. For the CDR3, the DNA is TGTGCCAGCAGCACTAGGTTAACGGCGCAGTTCTTC. Amino acid sequence: CASSTRLTAQFF.

V gene TRBV7-9 combines with J gene TRBJ2-5; TRBD2 is a possible D gene (5 bases). CDR1 is SEHNR, CDR2 FQNEAQ, per germline (reference sequence). V was pared by 8 bases and J by 3 bases, with 13 bases between. The CDR3 totals 13 residues. As DNA, the CDR3 is TGTGCCAGCGGATTTAGCGTGGAAGAGACCCAGTACTTC. It codes for CASGFSVEETQYF.

This clone was observed a single time. The chain is built from TRBV7-2 and TRBJ1-2; D is undetermined. V was clipped by 4 bases and J by 7 bases, with 22 bases between them. This CDR3 has 16 amino acids. Germline CDR1 SGHTA, CDR2 FQGNSA. CDR3: CASSSPAVGPFAGYTF. The CDR3 DNA reads TGTGCCAGCAGCTCCCCCGCGGTAGGTCCTTTCGCTGGCTACACCTTC.

CDR3 nucleotide sequence: TGTGCCAGCAGTGGCAGGGTACGAACCGGGGAGCTGTTTTTT. Protein: CASSGRVRTGELFF. This chain uses TRBV25-1 with TRBJ2-2, with TRBD1 as a possible D gene (5 bases). Trimming removed 4 bases at V and 5 bases at J, with 11 bases between. This CDR3 contains 14 residues. Germline CDR1 and CDR2: MGHDK and SYGVNS.

V and J are TRBV25-1 and TRBJ1-1, with TRBD1 as a possible D gene (5 bases). The V end lost 6 bases, the J end lost 1 base, and 18 bases lay between the germline ends. The CDR3 has 16 residues. The germline V gene has CDR1 MGHDK and CDR2 SYGVNS. CDR3 in DNA: TGTGCCAGCAGGGGAGTCTTGGGACTCAGGAACACTGAAGCTTTCTTT. Translated, it gives CASRGVLGLRNTEAFF.

The chain uses TRBV5-6 and TRBJ2-3, with 11 bases matching TRBD2. The CDR3 spans 16 residues. The germline gives CDR1 SGHDT, CDR2 YYEEEE. V shed 1 base, J shed 6 bases, and the junction held 7 bases outside the gene matches. CDR3 bases: TGTGCCAGCAGCTTGAGGACTAGCGGGTTCGGGGATACGCAGTATTTT. Translation gives CASSLRTSGFGDTQYF.

This chain joins TRBV2 and TRBJ2-1, with TRBD2 matching 8 bases. CDR3 length: 12 residues. Trimming took 11 bases from V and 3 from J; bases not matched to a gene: 3. Looked up from germline, CDR1 is SNHLY and CDR2 is FYNNEI. CDR3 sequence (DNA): TGTGCCTTGCGGGGGGACTACAATGAGCAGTTCTTC. It specifies CALRGDYNEQFF.

CDR3 in DNA: TGTGCCTGGAGAAAAGGTAGGACAGGGGCATCCTACGAGCAGTACTTC. The encoded protein is CAWRKGRTGASYEQYF. The chain combines TRBV30 with TRBJ2-7, with TRBD1 matching over 9 bases. The CDR3 is made up of 16 amino acids. V lost 3 bases and J lost 1; bases outside the gene matches: 10. Germline V gives CDR1 GTSNPN, CDR2 SVGIG (reference sequence).

V and J are TRBV15 and TRBJ2-2; the match to TRBD1 covers 9 bases. This CDR3 contains 16 residues. Germline V gives CDR1 LNHNV, CDR2 YYDKDF (reference sequence). V lost 6 bases and J lost 5; bases outside the gene matches: 10. In DNA form, the CDR3 reads TGTGCCACCAGGAATCCGGGACAGGGAAATACCGGGGAGCTGTTTTTT. Translation: CATRNPGQGNTGELFF.

V and J are TRBV13 and TRBJ2-5; possible D gene TRBD2, 6 bases. The CDR3 spans 14 residues. The V gene lost 5 bases and the J gene lost 1 base, with 11 bases spanning the gap. Germline assignment: CDR1 PRHDT and CDR2 FYEKMQ (reference sequence). DNA for the CDR3: TGTGCCAGCAGCCAGGACTATCGCCAAGAGACCCAGTACTTC. This encodes CASSQDYRQETQYF.

V gene TRBV11-3 combines with J gene TRBJ1-6; TRBD1 might be the D (5 bases). V lost 5 bases to trimming and J lost 9 bases, with 11 bases between them. CDR1 is SGHNT and CDR2 is YENEEA in the germline V gene. This CDR3 spans 13 amino acids. The chain's CDR3 is CASSRGWSSPLHF. CDR3 coding DNA: TGTGCCAGCAGCCGGGGGTGGAGTTCACCCCTCCACTTT.

To note about this clone: This sample also contains other DNA sequences that code for the same CDR3. As DNA, the CDR3 is TGTGCCAGCTCACGGCCCCCGTCCTCTGGAAACACCATATATTTT. It translates to CASSRPPSSGNTIYF. The chain carries TRBV18 and TRBJ1-3, with D unresolved. In germline, CDR1 is KGHSH, CDR2 LQKENI. CDR3 size: 15 residues. V was shortened by 4 bases and J by 0 bases, with 10 bases between the two germline ends.

The chain couples TRBV19 to TRBJ2-2; the D gene is possibly TRBD1 (5 bases). The CDR3 totals 16 residues. Germline V gene data show CDR1 as LNHDA and CDR2 as SQIVND (reference sequence). Trimming removed 2 bases at V and 5 bases at J, with 15 bases between. The CDR3 coding sequence is TGTGCCAGTAGTATATTAGGGGCGCTTCGGACCGGGGAGCTGTTTTTT. Its translation is CASSILGALRTGELFF.

The rearrangement joins TRBV2 to TRBJ1-6; TRBD1 matches 7 bases. The germline CDR1 and CDR2 sequences are SNHLY and FYNNEI. With V trimmed by 6 bases and J by 0 bases, 5 bases remained unmatched. The CDR3 spans 16 residues. The CDR3 loop reads CASSGQVSSYNSPLHF. The CDR3, as DNA: TGTGCCAGCAGCGGACAGGTCAGCTCCTATAATTCACCCCTCCACTTT. Drawing the rest from reference TRBV2 and TRBJ1-6, the complete variable domain is EPEVTQTPSHQVTQMGQEVILRCVPISNHLYFYWYRQILGQKVEFLVSFYNNEISEKSEIFDDQFSVERPDGSNFTLKIRSTKLEDSAMYFCASSGQVSSYNSPLHFGNGTRLTVT.

CDR3 in amino acids: CARSTGSPNYEQYF. The CDR3 nucleotides read TGTGCCAGGTCGACGGGATCTCCTAACTACGAGCAGTACTTC. V gene TRBV19 combines with J gene TRBJ2-7, with D possibly being TRBD2 (5 bases). The V gene lost 9 bases and the J gene lost 3 bases, with 18 bases spanning the gap. The CDR3 runs to 14 residues. Germline loops: CDR1 LNHDA, CDR2 SQIVND (reference sequence).